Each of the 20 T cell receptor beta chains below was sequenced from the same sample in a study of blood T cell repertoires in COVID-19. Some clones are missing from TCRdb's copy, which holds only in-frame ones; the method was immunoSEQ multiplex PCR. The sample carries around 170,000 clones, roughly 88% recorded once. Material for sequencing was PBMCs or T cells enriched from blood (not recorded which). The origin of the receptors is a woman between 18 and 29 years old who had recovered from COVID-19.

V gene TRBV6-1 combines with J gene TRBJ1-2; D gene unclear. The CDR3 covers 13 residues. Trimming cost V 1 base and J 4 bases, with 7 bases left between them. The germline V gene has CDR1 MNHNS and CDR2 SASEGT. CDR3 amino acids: CASSEVSSYGYTF. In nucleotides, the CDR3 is TGTGCCAGCAGTGAAGTTAGTTCCTATGGCTACACCTTC.

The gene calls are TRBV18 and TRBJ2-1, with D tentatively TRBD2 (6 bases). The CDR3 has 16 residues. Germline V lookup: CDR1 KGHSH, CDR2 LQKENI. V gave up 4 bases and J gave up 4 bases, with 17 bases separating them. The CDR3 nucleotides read TGTGCCAGCTCACAGAGTGGAGGGCATGGGTACAATGAGCAGTTCTTC. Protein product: CASSQSGGHGYNEQFF.

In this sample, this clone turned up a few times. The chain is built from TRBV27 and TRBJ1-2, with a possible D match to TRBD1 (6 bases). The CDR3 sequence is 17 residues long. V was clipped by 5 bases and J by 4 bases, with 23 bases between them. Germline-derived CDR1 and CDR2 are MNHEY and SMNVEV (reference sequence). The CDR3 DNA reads TGTGCCAGCAGTCTAAGGACAGCCGCCCGAGCAGTCTATGGCTACACCTTC. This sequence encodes CASSLRTAARAVYGYTF.

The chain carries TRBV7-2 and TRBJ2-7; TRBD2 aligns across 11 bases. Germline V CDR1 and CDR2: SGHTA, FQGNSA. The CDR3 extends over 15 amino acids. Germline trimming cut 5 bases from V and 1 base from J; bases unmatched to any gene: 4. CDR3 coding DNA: TGTGCCAGCAGCCCGAGACTAGCGGGGTCCTACGAGCAGTACTTC. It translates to CASSPRLAGSYEQYF.

The CDR3 sequence: CSVTRPRAGDYGYTF. The DNA for the CDR3 is TGCAGCGTGACTAGGCCCAGGGCAGGAGACTATGGCTACACCTTC. The V and J genes are TRBV29-1 and TRBJ1-2; D is possibly TRBD1 (5 bases). Germline V gene lookup returns CDR1 SQVTM and CDR2 ANQGSEA. The V end was cut by 6 bases, the J end by 3 bases, with 20 bases between. This CDR3 contains 15 residues.

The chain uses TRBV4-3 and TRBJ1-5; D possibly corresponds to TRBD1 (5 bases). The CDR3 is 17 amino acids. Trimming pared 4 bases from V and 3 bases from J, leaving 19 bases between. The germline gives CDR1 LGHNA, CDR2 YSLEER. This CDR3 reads CASSRELIGEANQPQHF. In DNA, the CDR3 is TGCGCCAGCAGCCGTGAGCTAATAGGGGAGGCCAATCAGCCCCAGCATTTT.

The CDR3 nucleotides are TGTGCCAGCGGGGTGGACAGGGATCAGCCCCAGCATTTT. Translating gives CASGVDRDQPQHF. The V gene is TRBV12-3 or TRBV12-4, the J gene TRBJ1-5; 8 nucleotides align to TRBD1. This CDR3 has 13 residues. The ends lost 8 bases at V and 5 bases at J; junction bases unmatched: 5.

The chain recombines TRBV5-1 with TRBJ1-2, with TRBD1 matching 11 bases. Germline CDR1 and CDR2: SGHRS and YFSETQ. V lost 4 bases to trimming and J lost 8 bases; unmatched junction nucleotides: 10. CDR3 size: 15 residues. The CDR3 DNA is TGCGCCAGCAGCCCGGGGACAGGGGGAGTGGGAGGCTACACCTTC. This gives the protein CASSPGTGGVGGYTF.

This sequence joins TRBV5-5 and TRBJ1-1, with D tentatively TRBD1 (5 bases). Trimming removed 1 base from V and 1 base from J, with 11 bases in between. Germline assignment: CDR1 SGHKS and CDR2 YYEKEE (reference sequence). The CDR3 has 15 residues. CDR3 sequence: CASSLFKGPNTEAFF. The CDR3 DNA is TGTGCCAGCAGCTTGTTTAAGGGGCCGAACACTGAAGCTTTCTTT.

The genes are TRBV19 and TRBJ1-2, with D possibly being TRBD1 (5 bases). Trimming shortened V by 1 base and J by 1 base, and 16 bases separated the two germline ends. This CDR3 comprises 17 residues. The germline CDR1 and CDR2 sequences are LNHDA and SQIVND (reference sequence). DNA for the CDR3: TGTGCCAGTAGTATAGGTGGCAGGGATGCTTATAACTATGGCTACACCTTC. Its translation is CASSIGGRDAYNYGYTF.

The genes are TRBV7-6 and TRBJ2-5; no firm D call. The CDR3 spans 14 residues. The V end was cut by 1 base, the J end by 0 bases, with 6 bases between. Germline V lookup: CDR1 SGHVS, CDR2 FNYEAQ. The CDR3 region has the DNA TGTGCCAGCAGCTTAGATACAGACCAAGAGACCCAGTACTTC. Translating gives CASSLDTDQETQYF.

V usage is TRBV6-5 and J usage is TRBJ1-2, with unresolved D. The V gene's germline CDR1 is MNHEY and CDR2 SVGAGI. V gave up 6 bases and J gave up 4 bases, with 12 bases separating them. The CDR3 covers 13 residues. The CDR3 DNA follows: TGTGCCAGCAGCCAAACCGGGGTCTATGGCTACACCTTC. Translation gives CASSQTGVYGYTF.

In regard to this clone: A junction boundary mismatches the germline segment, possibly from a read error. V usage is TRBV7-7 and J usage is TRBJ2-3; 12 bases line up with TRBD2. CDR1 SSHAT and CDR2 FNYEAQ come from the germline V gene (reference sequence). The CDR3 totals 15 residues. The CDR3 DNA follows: TGTGCTAGCAGCTTAGAGGCGGGACTAGCGGGTACGCAGTATTTT. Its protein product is CASSLEAGLAGTQYF.

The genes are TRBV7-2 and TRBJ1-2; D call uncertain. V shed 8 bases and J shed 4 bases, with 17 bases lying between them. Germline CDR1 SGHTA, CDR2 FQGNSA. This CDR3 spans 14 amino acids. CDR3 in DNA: TGTGCCAGCGAAGCATTGGTGTCGAGCTATGGCTACACCTTC. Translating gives CASEALVSSYGYTF. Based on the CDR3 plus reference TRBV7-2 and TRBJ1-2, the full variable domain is GAGVSQSPSNKVTEKGKDVELRCDPISGHTALYWYRQSLGQGLEFLIYFQGNSAPDKSGLPSDRFSAERTGGSVSTLTIQRTQQEDSAVYLCASEALVSSYGYTFGSGTRLTVV.

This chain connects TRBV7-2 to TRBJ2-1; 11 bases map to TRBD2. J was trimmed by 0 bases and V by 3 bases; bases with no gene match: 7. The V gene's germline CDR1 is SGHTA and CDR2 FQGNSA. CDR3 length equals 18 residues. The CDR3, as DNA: TGTGCCAGCAGCTTGGCGGCTAGCGGGGGGAACTCCTACAATGAGCAGTTCTTC. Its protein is CASSLAASGGNSYNEQFF.

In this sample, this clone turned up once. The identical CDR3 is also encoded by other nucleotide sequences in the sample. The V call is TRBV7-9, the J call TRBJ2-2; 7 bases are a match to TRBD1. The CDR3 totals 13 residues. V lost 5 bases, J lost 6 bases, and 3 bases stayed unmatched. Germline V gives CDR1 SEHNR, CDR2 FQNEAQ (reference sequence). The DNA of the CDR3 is TGTGCCAGCAGCCGGACAGGCGCCGGGGAGCTGTTTTTT. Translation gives CASSRTGAGELFF.

CDR3 amino acids: CASRVELNTEAFF. CDR3 DNA: TGTGCCAGCAGAGTAGAACTGAACACTGAAGCTTTCTTT. This chain connects TRBV6-5 to TRBJ1-1; D remains ambiguous. The CDR3 totals 13 residues. Germline lookup yields CDR1 MNHEY and CDR2 SVGAGI. With 6 bases removed from V and 0 bases from J, the gap between germline ends came to 8 bases.

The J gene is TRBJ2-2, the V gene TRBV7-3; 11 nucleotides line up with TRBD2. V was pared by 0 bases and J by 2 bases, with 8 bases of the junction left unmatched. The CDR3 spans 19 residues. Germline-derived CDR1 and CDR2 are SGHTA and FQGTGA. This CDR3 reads CASSLTGGTSGANTGELFF. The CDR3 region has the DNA TGTGCCAGCAGCTTAACGGGAGGGACTAGCGGAGCAAACACCGGGGAGCTGTTTTTT.

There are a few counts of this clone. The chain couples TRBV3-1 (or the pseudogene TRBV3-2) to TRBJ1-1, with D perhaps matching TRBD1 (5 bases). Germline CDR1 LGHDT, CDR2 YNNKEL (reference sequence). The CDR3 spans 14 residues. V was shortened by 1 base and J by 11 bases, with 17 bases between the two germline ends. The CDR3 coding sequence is TGTGCCAGCAGCCAAGCACCCTCGCAGGGTTGGGCTTTCTTT. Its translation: CASSQAPSQGWAFF.

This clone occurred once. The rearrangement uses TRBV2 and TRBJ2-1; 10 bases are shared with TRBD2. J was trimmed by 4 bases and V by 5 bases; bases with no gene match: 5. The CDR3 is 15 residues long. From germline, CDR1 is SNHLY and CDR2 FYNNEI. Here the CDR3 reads CASSTTSGTYNEQFF. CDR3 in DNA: TGTGCCAGCAGTACCACTAGCGGGACGTACAATGAGCAGTTCTTC.